This T cell receptor beta chain was captured by sequencing in a study of T cell changes during pregnancy in multiple sclerosis. Profiled with immunoSEQ multiplex PCR; TCRdb holds only in-frame clones, not every one. This repertoire shows some 38,000 clones, about 88% found once; its top ten account for around 7%. This clonotype was obtained from a female donor with multiple sclerosis, enrolled in a pregnancy study. This material consisted of CD8+ T cells from peripheral blood mononuclear cells, taken in the third trimester of pregnancy.

CDR3 nucleotides: TGTGCCAGCAGCTTGTGGGGGGAGACTGAAGCTTTCTTT. Residues: CASSLWGETEAFF. The chain employs TRBV11-3 and TRBJ1-1; a weak D match, TRBD1 (5 bases). CDR3 length equals 13 residues. V lost 3 bases to trimming and J lost 5 bases, with 10 bases between them. Per germline, CDR1 SGHNT and CDR2 YENEEA.